This is a list of T cell receptor beta chains from one sample in a study of post-analysis software for immune sequencing data. Each CDR3 protein is one row after TCRdb ran MiXCR on the PCR reads. The top ten clones hold roughly 4.9% of a sample with 650,000 to 900,000 distinct CDR3 sequences, just over 45% of them seen once. Input material: blood. The receptors were gathered from a girl aged 5-17 years with multiple sclerosis. CDR3s include the opening cysteine and the closing phenylalanine or tryptophan. D genes are given only for firm matches. Expanded clones get a size class; other rows say once, few or many, or leave the size out.

TRBV27,TRBD1,TRBJ1-1,.,TGTGCCAGCGCCAATGCAGGGGGCGCGGGGAGAACTGAAGCTTTCTTT,CASANAGGAGRTEAFF
TRBV7-9,.,TRBJ2-2,few,TGTGCCAGCAGCTTTAGTATCCCTCCATTCGGCACCGGGGAGCTGTTTTTT,CASSFSIPPFGTGELFF
TRBV7-9,TRBD1,TRBJ1-2,few,TGTGCCAGCGGAGGACAGGGGCGGCATGGCTACACCTTC,CASGGQGRHGYTF
TRBV7-2,TRBD2,TRBJ2-1,.,TGTGCCAGCAGCCTTAGCGGGGGGGCCTTCAATGAGCAGTTCTTC,CASSLSGGAFNEQFF
TRBV20-1,.,TRBJ2-1,.,TGCAGTGCTAGAGGGAAGGGGACTGGGGTTTATGAGCAGTTCTTC,CSARGKGTGVYEQFF
TRBV6-6,TRBD2,TRBJ2-1,.,TGTGCCAGCAGTTACCGGGGCGGGAGCGGGAACAATGAGCAGTTCTTC,CASSYRGGSGNNEQFF
TRBV20-1,.,TRBJ2-7,.,TGCAGTGCGGCTGGAACAACCGGGGACGAGCAGTACTTC,CSAAGTTGDEQYF
TRBV5-1,.,TRBJ1-2,.,TGCGCCAGCAGCTTCGGGGGTGGCCACACCTTC,CASSFGGGHTF
TRBV15,TRBD1,TRBJ2-1,few,TGTGCCACCAGCAGGACAGGGGTCGCTGAGCAGTTCTTC,CATSRTGVAEQFF
TRBV6-5,.,TRBJ1-1,.,TGTGCCAGCATGGAGTGGGGGAACACTGAAGCTTTCTTT,CASMEWGNTEAFF
TRBV5-1,.,TRBJ2-5,.,TGCGCCAGCAGCTGGCTGGGGGGAGAGACCGAGACCCAGTACTTC,CASSWLGGETETQYF
TRBV15,.,TRBJ2-7,.,TGTGCCACCAGCATGGGCGAGGTCACTCGGGACGAGCAGTACTTC,CATSMGEVTRDEQYF
TRBV7-2,.,TRBJ2-3,.,TGTGCCAGCAGTCGTAGTCACCGCACAGATACGCAGTATTTT,CASSRSHRTDTQYF
TRBV7-6,TRBD1,TRBJ1-2,few,TGTGCCAGCAGCTTAGAGGAGACAGGGGGCAAAGGCTACACCTTC,CASSLEETGGKGYTF
TRBV14,TRBD1,TRBJ1-2,once,TGTGCCAGCAGCCAAGATAGGAGAGGGGGCGCAGGCTATGGCTACACCTTC,CASSQDRRGGAGYGYTF
TRBV30,.,TRBJ1-2,.,TGTGCCTGGACCAACAATGTTTATGGCTACACCTTC,CAWTNNVYGYTF
TRBV7-2,TRBD2,TRBJ2-4,.,TGTGCCAGCAGCCTGAGTAGCGGGAGTGGCGCCAAAAACATTCAGTACTTC,CASSLSSGSGAKNIQYF
TRBV20-1,.,TRBJ1-2,.,TGCAGTGCTAGAGAGTTTGGCAGGGAAACCTATGGCTACACCTTC,CSAREFGRETYGYTF
TRBV29-1,.,TRBJ2-6,.,TGCAGCGTCGTTGATAGAGGGCTCTCTGGGGCCAACGTCCTGACTTTC,CSVVDRGLSGANVLTF
TRBV29-1,.,TRBJ2-1,few,TGCAGCGTTGGGGGGCCAACAGGCGATTACAATGAGCAGTTCTTC,CSVGGPTGDYNEQFF
TRBV7-9,.,TRBJ1-1,.,TGTGCCAGCAGCTTATCGTCGGTGAACACTGAAGCTTTCTTT,CASSLSSVNTEAFF
TRBV27,.,TRBJ2-1,.,TGTGCCAGCAGCCTACGGAGGCACCCCTACAATGAGCAGTTCTTC,CASSLRRHPYNEQFF
TRBV4-1,.,TRBJ1-2,.,TGCGCCAGCAGCCAAGAACCGGGGGCGCCTTCTTACTACACCTTC,CASSQEPGAPSYYTF
TRBV5-6,TRBD2,TRBJ2-3,.,TGTGCCAGCAACACGGGAGGACTAGGCCCAGATACGCAGTATTTT,CASNTGGLGPDTQYF
TRBV20-1,.,TRBJ2-1,.,TGCAGTGCCCCCCCCGGGGCTGGCAATGAGCAGTTCTTC,CSAPPGAGNEQFF
TRBV20-1,.,TRBJ2-1,.,TGCATTGCTAGACCTAGCTTTGGTGAGCAGTTCTTC,CIARPSFGEQFF
TRBV10-3,.,TRBJ2-5,few,TGTGCCATCAGTGAGTATCGGCAAGAGACCCAGTACTTC,CAISEYRQETQYF
TRBV29-1,TRBD1,TRBJ2-7,.,TGCAGCGTTGCCCCCGGGACAGAGAGCTCCTACGAGCAGTACTTC,CSVAPGTESSYEQYF
TRBV15,TRBD2,TRBJ2-7,.,TGTGCCACCAGCAGAGATTACCTGACTAGCGGGAGTATCGAGCAGTACTTC,CATSRDYLTSGSIEQYF
TRBV25-1,.,TRBJ2-5,.,TGTGCCAGCAGTGAATGGGGGGAGACCCAGTACTTC,CASSEWGETQYF
TRBV4-1,TRBD2,TRBJ2-1,.,TGCGCCAGCAGCGCTACTAGCGGGCCCGGTGATGAGCAGTTCTTC,CASSATSGPGDEQFF
TRBV12-3/TRBV12-4,.,TRBJ1-2,.,TGTGCCAGCAGTTTTAGTAACTATGGCTACACCTTC,CASSFSNYGYTF